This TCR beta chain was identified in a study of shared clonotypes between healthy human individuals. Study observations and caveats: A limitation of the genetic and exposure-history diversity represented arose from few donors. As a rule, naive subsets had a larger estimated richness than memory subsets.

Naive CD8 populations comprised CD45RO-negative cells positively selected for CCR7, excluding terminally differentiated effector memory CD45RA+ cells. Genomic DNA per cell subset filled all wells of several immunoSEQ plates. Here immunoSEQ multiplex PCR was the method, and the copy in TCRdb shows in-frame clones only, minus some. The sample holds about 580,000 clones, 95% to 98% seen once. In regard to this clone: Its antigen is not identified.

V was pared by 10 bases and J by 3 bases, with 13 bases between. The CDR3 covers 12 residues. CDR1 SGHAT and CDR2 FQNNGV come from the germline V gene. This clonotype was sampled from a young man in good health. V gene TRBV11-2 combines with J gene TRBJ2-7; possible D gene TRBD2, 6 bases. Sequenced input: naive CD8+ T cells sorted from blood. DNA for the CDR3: TGTGCCATCCGGAGGAGGGACTACGAGCAGTACTTC. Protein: CAIRRRDYEQYF. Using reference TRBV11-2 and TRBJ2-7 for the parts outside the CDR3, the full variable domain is EAGVAQSPRYKIIEKRQSVAFWCNPISGHATLYWYQQILGQGPKLLIQFQNNGVVDDSQLPKDRFSAERLKGVDSTLKIQPAKLEDSAVYLCAIRRRDYEQYFGPGTRLTVT.